This passage covers 32 T cell receptor beta chains from one sample sequenced in a study of T cells in Graves' hyperthyroidism and ophthalmopathy. What was amplified from RNA transcripts were TCR beta CDR3 regions. With the HTBI primer set, the TCR CDR3 went through a first round of RT-PCR. MiXCR was run by TCRdb on the multiplex PCR reads, yielding one entry per CDR3 protein. Among a few hundred thousand distinct CDR3 sequences listed, 22% were seen once. Sequences were obtained from blood. The receptors here all came from a woman aged 70-85 years with Graves' ophthalmopathy.

The rearrangement uses TRBV5-6 and TRBJ1-2; 8 bases agree with TRBD1. Germline CDR1 and CDR2: SGHDT and YYEEEE. Trimming took 1 base from V and 2 from J; bases not matched to a gene: 7. This CDR3 has 16 residues. DNA for the CDR3: TGTGCCAGCAGCTTGTACGGACAGGGATACAACTATGGCTACACCTTC. As protein: CASSLYGQGYNYGYTF.

This clonotype was observed a handful of times. This chain joins TRBV4-3 and TRBJ2-2; 7 nucleotides line up with TRBD2. V gave up 3 bases and J gave up 4 bases; unmatched junction bases: 11. CDR3 length equals 17 residues. Germline V CDR1 and CDR2: LGHNA, YSLEER. CDR3 amino acids: CASSQQGSGKGTGELFF. The CDR3 DNA is TGCGCCAGCAGCCAGCAGGGAAGCGGGAAGGGCACCGGGGAGCTGTTTTTT.

The chain joins TRBV10-3 to TRBJ1-5, with D perhaps TRBD1 (5 bases). Germline CDR1 reads ENHRY; CDR2 reads SYGVKD. The CDR3 is 15 residues long. V lost 3 bases and J 7 bases, leaving 16 bases between the germline ends. The CDR3 bases are TGTGCCATCAGTGACCTGGGGAGGGGCCAGCAGCCCCAGCATTTT. Encoded protein: CAISDLGRGQQPQHF.

J is TRBJ1-4 and V is TRBV7-9, with 7 bases lining up with TRBD1. Per germline, CDR1 SEHNR and CDR2 FQNEAQ (reference sequence). Trimming took 5 bases from V and 7 from J; bases not matched to a gene: 10. The length of the CDR3 is 15 residues. For the CDR3, the DNA is TGTGCCAGCAGCCTAACGACAGGGTTAGGTGAAAAACTGTTTTTT. Translation gives CASSLTTGLGEKLFF. Full variable domain (rest looked up from reference TRBV7-9 and TRBJ1-4): DTGVSQNPRHKITKRGQNVTFRCDPISEHNRLYWYRQTLGQGPEFLTYFQNEAQLEKSRLLSDRFSAERPKGSFSTLEIQRTEQGDSAMYLCASSLTTGLGEKLFFGSGTQLSVL.

The chain joins TRBV7-8 to TRBJ1-1; D is unclear. Germline V gene sequence: CDR1 SGHVS, CDR2 FQNEAQ. The CDR3 loop spans 15 amino acids. V was shortened by 0 bases and J by 4 bases, with 12 bases between the two germline ends. The CDR3 DNA reads as TGTGCCAGCAGCTTAGCGAGGCAGATGGGCACTGAAGCTTTCTTT. Its protein is CASSLARQMGTEAFF.

This clonotype was found a few times. This rearrangement joins TRBV15 to TRBJ2-7; no reliable D call. The CDR3 totals 17 residues. V dropped 0 bases and J dropped 0 bases, with 15 bases sitting between them. In germline, CDR1 is LNHNV, CDR2 YYDKDF (reference sequence). This CDR3 is CATSRDWSRLGSYEQYF. The DNA of the CDR3 is TGTGCCACCAGCAGAGATTGGTCCAGACTGGGCTCCTACGAGCAGTACTTC.

This clonotype came up a few times. The chain recombines TRBV2 with TRBJ2-7; possibly TRBD2 for D (6 bases). The V gene lost 2 bases and the J gene lost 2 bases, with 10 bases spanning the gap. The CDR3 has 14 amino acids. Germline V gene lookup returns CDR1 SNHLY and CDR2 FYNNEI. The CDR3 region is CASSEPPGAYEQYF. CDR3 nucleotide sequence: TGTGCCAGCAGTGAACCCCCGGGAGCCTACGAGCAGTACTTC.

The rearrangement uses TRBV2 and TRBJ2-2, with unresolved D. The CDR3 is made up of 15 amino acids. Germline CDR1 reads SNHLY; CDR2 reads FYNNEI. Deletions cut 11 bases from V and 5 bases from J, with 21 bases between. In DNA form, the CDR3 reads TGTGCCTCGAGACTGTTCCGAATGGTGACCGGGGAGCTGTTTTTT. Translating gives CASRLFRMVTGELFF. Combining the CDR3 with reference TRBV2 and TRBJ2-2 gives the whole variable domain EPEVTQTPSHQVTQMGQEVILRCVPISNHLYFYWYRQILGQKVEFLVSFYNNEISEKSEIFDDQFSVERPDGSNFTLKIRSTKLEDSAMYFCASRLFRMVTGELFFGEGSRLTVL.

The chain couples TRBV30 to TRBJ1-1; tentatively, D is TRBD1 (6 bases). The CDR3 contains 16 residues. From germline, CDR1 is GTSNPN and CDR2 SVGIG (reference sequence). V was clipped by 3 bases and J by 5 bases, with 22 bases between them. CDR3 sequence reads: CAWSPVGQLPGTEAFF. The CDR3 bases are TGTGCCTGGAGCCCCGTAGGACAGCTCCCAGGGACTGAAGCTTTCTTT.

The chain uses TRBV11-2 and TRBJ2-7; a possible D gene is TRBD2 (5 bases). Trimming stripped 1 base from V and 2 bases from J, with 12 bases between. Looked up from germline, CDR1 is SGHAT and CDR2 is FQNNGV. The CDR3 contains 15 residues. The CDR3 DNA reads as TGTGCCAGCAGCTTAGGGAGAGGACTGACCTACGAGCAGTACTTC. It translates to CASSLGRGLTYEQYF.

This clonotype has more than one count but fewer than ten. The chain links TRBV30 to TRBJ1-2; D unresolved. The germline gives CDR1 GTSNPN, CDR2 SVGIG (reference sequence). Trimming shortened V by 0 bases and J by 8 bases, and 7 bases separated the two germline ends. This CDR3 comprises 11 residues. CDR3 loop: CAWSVLVGYTF. CDR3 coding DNA: TGTGCCTGGAGTGTACTAGTCGGCTACACCTTC.

The chain couples TRBV20-1 to TRBJ1-2; D is unclear. The ends were cut back, 6 bases at V and 1 base at J, with 9 bases in the middle. CDR1 and CDR2 (germline): DFQATT, SNEGSKA (reference sequence). CDR3 length: 12 amino acids. Here the CDR3 reads CSAWTDNYGYTF. CDR3 coding DNA: TGCAGTGCATGGACTGATAACTATGGCTACACCTTC.

This clonotype was counted a few times. The chain is built from TRBV7-3 and TRBJ2-2; 11 nucleotides match TRBD2. CDR3 length equals 16 residues. V shed 7 bases and J 0 bases; nucleotides not matched to a gene: 4. Germline CDR1 reads SGHTA; CDR2 reads FQGTGA. The CDR3 sequence: CASTKTSGANTGELFF. CDR3 nucleotides: TGTGCCAGCACCAAGACTAGCGGGGCGAACACCGGGGAGCTGTTTTTT.

The sample holds many counts of this clonotype. The V gene is TRBV28, the J gene TRBJ2-3, with D possibly being TRBD2 (7 bases). The germline V gene encodes CDR1 MDHEN and CDR2 SYDVKM. With 6 bases removed from V and 1 base from J, the gap between germline ends came to 11 bases. This CDR3 spans 14 amino acids. The DNA of the CDR3 is TGTGCCAGCAGCTGGGAGGGGGGCACAGATACGCAGTATTTT. This gives the protein CASSWEGGTDTQYF.

The chain has TRBV2 and TRBJ2-7; D gene uncertain. The V and J ends lost 1 base and 6 bases respectively, with 7 bases between them. The CDR3 sequence is 12 residues long. The germline V gene encodes CDR1 SNHLY and CDR2 FYNNEI. CDR3: CASSEGIGEQYF. The CDR3 region has the DNA TGTGCCAGCAGTGAAGGTATCGGCGAGCAGTACTTC.

The chain combines TRBV7-9 with TRBJ2-7; D may be TRBD1 or TRBD2 (5 bases each). Between the trimmed V and J ends, which lost 5 bases and 4 bases, there was a span of 15 bases. CDR1 and CDR2 (germline): SEHNR, FQNEAQ (reference sequence). The CDR3 runs to 14 residues. The CDR3 coding sequence is TGTGCCAGCAGCCGGGACCCGACCTCTTACGAGCAGTACTTC. Amino acid sequence: CASSRDPTSYEQYF.

The V call is TRBV19, the J call TRBJ2-2; the D is unclear. The CDR3 is 12 residues long. The V end lost 3 bases, the J end lost 6 bases, and 5 bases lay between the germline ends. CDR1 and CDR2 (germline): LNHDA, SQIVND (reference sequence). The CDR3 sequence is CASSILAGELFF. CDR3 nucleotide sequence: TGTGCCAGTAGTATCTTGGCCGGGGAGCTGTTTTTT.

The J gene is TRBJ1-2, the V gene TRBV27; the D gene is possibly TRBD1 (5 bases). Germline V gene sequence: CDR1 MNHEY, CDR2 SMNVEV (reference sequence). V gave up 3 bases and J gave up 7 bases, with 12 bases separating them. The CDR3 has 13 residues. The CDR3 is CASSFGHGGGYTF. The CDR3 DNA follows: TGTGCCAGCAGTTTTGGTCACGGGGGTGGCTACACCTTC.

This clonotype has more than one count but fewer than ten. The rearrangement joins TRBV28 to TRBJ2-7; D uncertain. Per the germline V gene, CDR1 is MDHEN and CDR2 is SYDVKM. The CDR3 consists of 12 residues. Trimming shortened V by 7 bases and J by 6 bases, and 13 bases separated the two germline ends. CDR3 protein: CASTPGGGEQYF. The DNA for the CDR3 is TGTGCCAGCACCCCCGGCGGCGGCGAGCAGTACTTC.

V and J are TRBV7-2 and TRBJ1-2; 11 positions match TRBD1. This CDR3 contains 14 residues. Germline loops: CDR1 SGHTA, CDR2 FQGNSA. Unmatched junction bases numbered 6, after V lost 5 bases and J lost 7 bases. CDR3 bases: TGTGCCAGCAGCCCTGGACAGGGGGCCTTTGGCTACACCTTC. Translated: CASSPGQGAFGYTF.

This clonotype has at least ten counts. This chain joins TRBV15 and TRBJ1-4; 12 nucleotides line up with TRBD1. The CDR3 loop spans 16 amino acids. V shed 5 bases, J shed 8 bases, and the junction held 9 bases outside the gene matches. CDR1 is LNHNV, CDR2 YYDKDF, per germline (reference sequence). The CDR3 loop is CATSLGTGGNGEKLFF. For the CDR3, the DNA is TGTGCCACCAGCTTGGGGACAGGGGGCAACGGGGAAAAACTGTTTTTT.

This clonotype has at least ten counts. This CDR3 reads CASRKTGGIEKLFF. The DNA of the CDR3 is TGTGCCAGCAGAAAGACAGGGGGGATTGAAAAACTGTTTTTT. The rearrangement joins TRBV6-1 to TRBJ1-4, with 9 bases that match TRBD1. Losses at the gene ends were 6 bases for V and 7 bases for J; bases not matched to a gene: 6. This CDR3 is built from 14 residues. Germline CDR1 is MNHNS and CDR2 is SASEGT.

This clonotype was seen many times. The chain links TRBV12-3 or TRBV12-4 to TRBJ2-3; no clear D. The length of the CDR3 is 12 residues. V lost 8 bases to trimming and J lost 5 bases, with 11 bases between them. The CDR3 sequence is CASLWPGDTQYF. The CDR3 DNA sequence: TGTGCCAGCCTCTGGCCGGGAGATACGCAGTATTTT.

V and J are TRBV5-1 and TRBJ2-1, with D possibly TRBD2 on 6 matching bases. The V gene's germline CDR1 is SGHRS and CDR2 YFSETQ. V dropped 2 bases and J dropped 10 bases, with 16 bases sitting between them. The CDR3 length is 14 residues. CDR3 in DNA: TGCGCCAGCAGCTTTCCGGGACTGATCTCCGAGCAGTTCTTC. Its protein product is CASSFPGLISEQFF.

This clonotype has a handful of counts. Written as DNA, the CDR3 is TGCGCCAGCAGTGTTCTAGCGGGAGTATACAATGAGCAGTTCTTC. It is translated as CASSVLAGVYNEQFF. This sequence joins TRBV5-1 and TRBJ2-1, with 10 nucleotides matching TRBD2. Per germline, CDR1 SGHRS and CDR2 YFSETQ. V was pared by 5 bases and J by 4 bases, with 6 bases of the junction left unmatched. The CDR3 totals 15 residues.

V is TRBV5-1 and J is TRBJ1-4; D is perhaps TRBD1 (5 bases). CDR3 length: 16 residues. V lost 4 bases, J lost 8 bases, and 21 bases lay in between. CDR1 SGHRS and CDR2 YFSETQ come from the germline V gene. The CDR3 coding sequence is TGCGCCAGCAGCCCCAACCCGACAGATGGAAGCGAAAAACTGTTTTTT. Its protein is CASSPNPTDGSEKLFF. The variable domain in full, with the rest retrieved from reference TRBV5-1 and TRBJ1-4, is KAGVTQTPRYLIKTRGQQVTLSCSPISGHRSVSWYQQTPGQGLQFLFEYFSETQRNKGNFPGRFSGRQFSNSRSEMNVSTLELGDSALYLCASSPNPTDGSEKLFFGSGTQLSVL.

This chain connects TRBV3-1 to TRBJ2-3; 11 bases map to TRBD2. This CDR3 contains 15 residues. Trimming took 9 bases from V and 3 from J; bases not matched to a gene: 8. Germline V lookup: CDR1 LGHDT, CDR2 YNNKEL (reference sequence). The CDR3 reads CASRLAGYPTDTQYF. The CDR3 region has the DNA TGTGCCAGTCGACTAGCGGGATACCCTACAGATACGCAGTATTTT.

The rearrangement uses TRBV7-8 and TRBJ2-2, with D perhaps being TRBD1 or TRBD2 (5 bases each). Germline V lookup: CDR1 SGHVS, CDR2 FQNEAQ. The CDR3 loop spans 14 amino acids. The V and J ends lost 11 bases and 0 bases respectively, with 13 bases between them. Here the CDR3 DNA reads TGTGCCCGCCAGGGAGACTCGAACACCGGGGAGCTGTTTTTT. It translates to CARQGDSNTGELFF.

V gene TRBV30 combines with J gene TRBJ2-7; 8 nucleotides line up with TRBD2. This CDR3 region has 14 residues. CDR1 and CDR2 (germline): GTSNPN, SVGIG (reference sequence). J was trimmed by 3 bases and V by 2 bases; bases with no gene match: 6. The CDR3 DNA reads TGTGCCTGGAGTTTCGGAAGCGGGAGCTACGAGCAGTACTTC. Translated, it gives CAWSFGSGSYEQYF.

This clonotype was counted between two and nine times. This chain uses TRBV20-1 with TRBJ1-2, with D unresolved. Between the trimmed V and J ends, which lost 3 bases and 2 bases, there was a span of 7 bases. The CDR3 spans 12 residues. The germline V gene encodes CDR1 DFQATT and CDR2 SNEGSKA (reference sequence). CDR3 coding DNA: TGCAGTGCTAGTCCCGGGAACTATGGCTACACCTTC. Its protein product is CSASPGNYGYTF.

Ten or more counts support this clonotype. The chain recombines TRBV12-3 or TRBV12-4 with TRBJ1-1; a possible D gene is TRBD1 (6 bases). The ends were cut back, 1 base at V and 4 bases at J, with 16 bases in the middle. This CDR3 has 16 amino acids. This CDR3 reads CASSLGGAGVGTEAFF. CDR3 DNA: TGTGCCAGCAGTTTAGGGGGAGCAGGGGTTGGCACTGAAGCTTTCTTT.

The rearrangement links TRBV7-2 to TRBJ2-5, with TRBD1 identical over 7 bases. V lost 2 bases to trimming and J lost 7 bases; unmatched junction nucleotides: 10. The CDR3 is 15 amino acids. CDR1 is SGHTA, CDR2 FQGNSA, per germline. In nucleotides, the CDR3 is TGTGCCAGCAGCTTAAATCGAGGGGGCGCCGGGACCCAGTACTTC. Its translation is CASSLNRGGAGTQYF.